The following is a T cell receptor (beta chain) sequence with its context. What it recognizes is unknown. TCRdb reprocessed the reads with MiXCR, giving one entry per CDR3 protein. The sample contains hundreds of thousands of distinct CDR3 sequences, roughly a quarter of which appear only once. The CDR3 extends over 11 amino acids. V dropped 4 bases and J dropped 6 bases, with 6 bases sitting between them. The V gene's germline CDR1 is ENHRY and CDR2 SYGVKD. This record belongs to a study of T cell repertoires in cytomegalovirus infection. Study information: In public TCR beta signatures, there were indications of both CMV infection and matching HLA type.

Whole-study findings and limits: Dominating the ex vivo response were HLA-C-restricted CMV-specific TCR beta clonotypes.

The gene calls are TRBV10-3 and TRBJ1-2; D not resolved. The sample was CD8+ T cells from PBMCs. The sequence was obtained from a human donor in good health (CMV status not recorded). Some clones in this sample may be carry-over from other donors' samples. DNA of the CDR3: TGTGCCATCAGTGGAGAAAATGGCTACACCTTC. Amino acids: CAISGENGYTF.